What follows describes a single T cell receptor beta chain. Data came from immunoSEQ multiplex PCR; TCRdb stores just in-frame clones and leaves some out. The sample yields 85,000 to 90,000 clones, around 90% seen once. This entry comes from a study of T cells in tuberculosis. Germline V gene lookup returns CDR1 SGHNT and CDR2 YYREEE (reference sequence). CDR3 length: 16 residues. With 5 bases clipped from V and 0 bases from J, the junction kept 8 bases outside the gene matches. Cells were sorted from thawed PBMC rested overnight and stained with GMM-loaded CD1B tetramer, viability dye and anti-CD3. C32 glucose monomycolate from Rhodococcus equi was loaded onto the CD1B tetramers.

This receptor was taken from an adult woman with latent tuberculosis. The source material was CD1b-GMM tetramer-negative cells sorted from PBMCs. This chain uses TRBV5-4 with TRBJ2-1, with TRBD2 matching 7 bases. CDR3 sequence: CASSPGGPSSYNEQFF. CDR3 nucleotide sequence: TGTGCCAGCAGTCCGGGGGGTCCCAGCTCCTACAATGAGCAGTTCTTC.